These T cell receptor beta chains were read from a single sample in a study of blood T cell repertoires in COVID-19. Data came from immunoSEQ multiplex PCR; TCRdb stores just in-frame clones and leaves some out. The sample carries over 30,000 clones, roughly 80% recorded once. The sequenced material came from peripheral blood. All receptors derive from a man older than 75 with active or convalescent COVID-19. Both conserved end residues are part of each CDR3. A D gene is named only where the DNA matches it firmly. Expanded clones are given a class, and other clones once, few, many or no size at all.

j_gene | d_gene | abundance | v_gene | CDR3nt | CDR3aa
TRBJ2-3 | - | - | TRBV6-6 | TGTGCCAGCAGGCAAGACAGTAAAAGCACAGATACGCAGTATTTT | CASRQDSKSTDTQYF
TRBJ2-5 | TRBD2 | - | TRBV5-1 | TGCGCCAGCAGCCAGACTAGCGGAGAGGCGGAGACCCAGTACTTC | CASSQTSGEAETQYF
TRBJ2-7 | TRBD1 | - | TRBV15 | TGTGCCACCAGGGGACAGGGTTTGAATTCCCTGGGGTCCTACGAGCAGTACTTC | CATRGQGLNSLGSYEQYF
TRBJ2-2 | TRBD2 | few | TRBV19 | TGTGCCAGTAGTTCACAGGGACTAGCGGGCACCGGGGAGCTGTTTTTT | CASSSQGLAGTGELFF
TRBJ1-6 | TRBD1 | - | TRBV7-9 | TGTGCCAGCCGAGCGGGACAGGGGGTTTCACCCCTCCACTTT | CASRAGQGVSPLHF
TRBJ2-3 | TRBD1 | - | TRBV2 | TGTGCCAGCCGGGACAGGTCTTCCTCCACAGATACGCAGTATTTT | CASRDRSSSTDTQYF
TRBJ2-7 | TRBD1 | once | TRBV4-2 | TGTGCCAGCAGCCAAGAACGGAACAGGGGCTCCTACGAGCAGTACTTC | CASSQERNRGSYEQYF
TRBJ2-5 | - | - | TRBV18 | TGTGCCAGCTCACCACGGGGGCGGGAGATTAGAGAGACCCAGTACTTC | CASSPRGREIRETQYF
TRBJ1-5 | TRBD1 | few | TRBV25-1 | TGTGCCAGCAGCCCAGGGACAGGACGTAATCAGCCCCAGCATTTT | CASSPGTGRNQPQHF
TRBJ1-1 | - | once | TRBV5-1 | TGCGCCAGCAGCGTATACGGACAGTTGAACACTGAAGCTTTCTTT | CASSVYGQLNTEAFF
TRBJ1-2 | - | - | TRBV11-2 | TGTGCCAGCAGCTTAGATCAGATCAGGCCGGGAATCACCTTC | CASSLDQIRPGITF
TRBJ1-5 | - | - | TRBV12-3/TRBV12-4 | TGTGCCAGCAGTAAAGAACGGGGTCAGCCCCAGCATTTT | CASSKERGQPQHF
TRBJ1-1 | - | - | TRBV6-2/TRBV6-3 | TGTGCCAGCAGTTACTCGAACCCAGGGAGGGTTACTGAAGCTTTCTTT | CASSYSNPGRVTEAFF
TRBJ2-5 | TRBD1 | - | TRBV6-5 | TGTGCCAGCAGTTCCCGGACAGGGGAAGAGACCCAGTACTTC | CASSSRTGEETQYF
TRBJ2-5 | - | - | TRBV7-8 | TGTGCCAGCAGCTCAACAATCGGGGGTCCAGAGACCCAGTACTTC | CASSSTIGGPETQYF
TRBJ2-5 | - | - | TRBV6-1 | TGTGCCAGCAGTGAGGATGCTTCCAGGGAGACCCAGTACTTC | CASSEDASRETQYF
TRBJ2-1 | TRBD2 | - | TRBV6-6 | TGTGCCAGCAGTCCGGGGAGGGGGCTAGCGGGGGGGAACAATGAGCAGTTCTTC | CASSPGRGLAGGNNEQFF
TRBJ1-1 | - | - | TRBV6-2/TRBV6-3 | TGTGCCAGCAGTTACTCGAGGCAAAGGTCTGGGGCTTTCTTT | CASSYSRQRSGAFF
TRBJ1-2 | - | - | TRBV3-1/TRBV3-2 | TGTGCCAGCAGCCAAAACTCTCAAGGCTACACCTTC | CASSQNSQGYTF
TRBJ2-1 | TRBD2 | - | TRBV13 | TGTGCCAGCAGCGCCCGGGGGGGGCTAGCGGGAGGATCTCCCAAGGATGAGCAGTTCTTC | CASSARGGLAGGSPKDEQFF
TRBJ2-5 | TRBD2 | - | TRBV5-1 | TGCGCCAGCAGCTGGGAGGGTGAAGAGACCCAGTACTTC | CASSWEGEETQYF
TRBJ2-6 | TRBD1 | - | TRBV19 | TGTGCCAGCCAGACAGGGGGTGTAGGTGGGGCCAACGTCCTGACTTTC | CASQTGGVGGANVLTF
TRBJ1-2 | TRBD1 | - | TRBV7-9 | TGTGCCAGCAGCCCCCCCCCACGGACAGGGGGGGGCGGCTACACCTTC | CASSPPPRTGGGGYTF
TRBJ1-2 | TRBD1 | - | TRBV9 | TGTGCCAGCAGCGTGGGACAGGCGCATGGCTACACCTTC | CASSVGQAHGYTF
TRBJ1-6 | - | - | TRBV6-5 | TGTGCCAGCAGTTACTCCCCGGGGGACGGTAATTCACCCCTCCACTTT | CASSYSPGDGNSPLHF
TRBJ2-1 | TRBD2 | - | TRBV19 | TGTGCCAGTAGTGATAGCGGGAGCTCCTACAATGAGCAGTTCTTC | CASSDSGSSYNEQFF
TRBJ2-7 | TRBD2 | - | TRBV2 | TGTGCCAGCAGAGCTCACGCGGGGGGCTCCTACGAGCAGTACTTC | CASRAHAGGSYEQYF
TRBJ1-5 | - | - | TRBV3-1/TRBV3-2 | TGTGCCAGCAGCCCGGGGGGGGCGAGAGGCAATCAGCCCCAGCATTTT | CASSPGGARGNQPQHF
TRBJ2-5 | TRBD2 | - | TRBV19 | TGTGCCAGTAGTGGCTTAGCGGGGGGCCCCAGCCAAGAGACCCAGTACTTC | CASSGLAGGPSQETQYF
TRBJ1-6 | TRBD1 | - | TRBV7-9 | TGTGCCAGCATGGGCAGGGGGAATTCACCCCTCCACTTT | CASMGRGNSPLHF
TRBJ2-1 | TRBD2 | - | TRBV20-1 | TGCAGTGCTAGTGCTAGCGGGATAGGGTTCAATGAGCAGTTCTTC | CSASASGIGFNEQFF
TRBJ2-3 | TRBD2 | - | TRBV4-3 | TGCGCCAGCAGCCAAGGGGGACTAGCGGGAGCCGATACGCAGTATTTT | CASSQGGLAGADTQYF
TRBJ2-2 | - | - | TRBV12-5 | TGTGCTAGTGGACAATTGACCGGGGAGCTGTTTTTT | CASGQLTGELFF
TRBJ2-2 | TRBD2 | - | TRBV10-3 | TGTGCCATCGGACTAGCGGAGAACACCGGGGAGCTGTTTTTT | CAIGLAENTGELFF
TRBJ1-1 | - | - | TRBV15 | TGTGCCACCAGCAGAGATCGAGGGTTCGCGAACACTGAAGCTTTCTTT | CATSRDRGFANTEAFF
TRBJ1-1 | TRBD1 | - | TRBV5-1 | TGCGCCAGCAGCCTGAGGACAGGGGCGAACACTGAAGCTTTCTTT | CASSLRTGANTEAFF
TRBJ1-2 | - | - | TRBV11-2 | TGTGCCAGCCAACAGACTAACTATGGCTACACCTTC | CASQQTNYGYTF
TRBJ1-1 | TRBD1 | - | TRBV5-8 | TGTGCCAGCAGCGCGATCCCAGGGGGCGGAACGACTGAAGCTTTCTTT | CASSAIPGGGTTEAFF
TRBJ1-2 | - | - | TRBV11-2 | TGTGCCAGCAGCTTAGGGGCAGGGAACTATGGCTACACCTTC | CASSLGAGNYGYTF
TRBJ1-2 | - | - | TRBV10-3 | TGTGCCATCGGTGCCACGGACGCAGGGGTCTATGGCTACACCTTC | CAIGATDAGVYGYTF
TRBJ2-5 | TRBD2 | - | TRBV6-5 | TGTGCCAGCAGTCAGCTAGCGGGAGCTTCTGAGACCCAGTACTTC | CASSQLAGASETQYF